The present entry profiles one T cell receptor beta chain with its context. The CDR3 consists of 14 residues. The V gene end was trimmed by 8 bases and the J gene end by 0 bases; junction bases not matched to a gene: 6. Germline values: CDR1 SNHLY, CDR2 FYNNEI. This sample stems from a study of T cells in narcolepsy. Across the whole study: Donors had narcolepsy type 1 or type 2, or were healthy controls.

Repertoires were generated with immunoSEQ multiplex PCR, while TCRdb's copy carries only in-frame clones and drops some. The data show about 31,000 clones, 78% seen once. Sequencing was done on a sample of CD45RA- memory CD4+ T cells from PBMCs. The clonotype originates from a human donor with narcolepsy. This chain uses TRBV2 with TRBJ1-1; 7 bases are a match to TRBD1. The CDR3 spells CASGQDTMNTEAFF. As DNA, the CDR3 is TGTGCCAGCGGACAGGACACCATGAACACTGAAGCTTTCTTT.